The rows below give T cell receptor beta chains drawn from one sample of a study of cytomegalovirus exposure and HLA in healthy donors. Profiled with immunoSEQ multiplex PCR; TCRdb holds only in-frame clones, not every one. The table includes 97,000 or so clones, roughly 85% detected once. The sequencing sample was made of PBMCs. These receptors were taken from a middle-aged man in good health and CMV-seronegative. Both conserved end residues are part of each CDR3. The order of the fields is V gene, clone size, CDR3 protein. Expanded clones are given a class, and other clones once, few, many or no size at all.

>TRBV27|-
CASRYHRSSSISEAFF
>TRBV4-3|once
CASSQEPPVVRSYNEQFF
>TRBV7-9|-
CASSATTAGYTF
>TRBV5-1|-
CASREDSGIYGYTF
>TRBV25-1|-
CASSESRGIAGELFF
>TRBV11-2|-
CASSSPRTGSGQYF
>TRBV5-4|-
CASSLGDRATYEQYF
>TRBV25-1|-
CASSDVGREKLFF
>TRBV5-1|-
CASSFAGGRGDEQYF
>TRBV7-7|-
CASSLAGRGGRETQYF
>TRBV19|-
CASSIDSQASYEQYF
>TRBV19|few
CASSIGQGNQPQHF
>TRBV7-6|-
CASSPPGYHEQYF
>TRBV7-2|-
CASSPSRSTDTQYF
>TRBV7-9|-
CASSLVIYGYTF
>TRBV5-4|few
CASSPGLAFSDTQYF
>TRBV7-2|-
CASSFADSYGYTF
>TRBV6-5|-
CASTPDRITGELFF
>TRBV2|-
CASWGHLLEQYF
>TRBV6-5|-
CASIDRRSNTEAFF
>TRBV7-3|-
CASSPDQSYEQYF
>TRBV18|-
CASSLPGQFYNEQFF
>TRBV5-1|-
CASSLVGSDLSGEQYF
>TRBV27|once
CASSRAAGISTF
>TRBV12-5|once
CASRGQGVYEQYF
>TRBV19|-
CASSFGGAGEQYF
>TRBV6-1|few
CASNSIGAKNIQYF
>TRBV16|few
CASSQGAGFHNEQFF
>TRBV2|-
CASSSDRAQSYEQYF
>TRBV27|-
CASSLSAAFSSGNTIYF
>TRBV7-2|-
CASSLNRDNEQYF
>TRBV6-6|-
CASSYGDRAEKLFF
>TRBV9|-
CASSRTSGGPNTGELFF
>TRBV7-8|few
CASSLFQAGVPNQPQHF
>TRBV10-1|few
CATPIPPRLSSGNTIYF
>TRBV4-1|-
CASSQEAGDQETQYF
>TRBV2|-
CASSEDRGREETQYF
>TRBV10-1|-
CASSELAALSTDTQYF
>TRBV30|-
CAWSVGAGQYF
>TRBV27|-
CASSLSNYQNIQYF
>TRBV19|-
CASCPRQVNTGELFF
>TRBV6-1|-
CASSSDRMVDEQYF
>TRBV30|-
CAWSVRRGLDEQYF
>TRBV9|-
CASSVVSGGANEQFF
>TRBV6-5|few
CASSPIDSYEQYF